Listed below are T cell receptor beta chains from one sample, sequenced in a study of CD4 T cells in relation to SARS-CoV-2 and coronaviruses. What these receptors recognize is not known. Libraries were prepared by immunoSEQ multiplex PCR; TCRdb keeps only in-frame clonotypes and omits some of them. The sample holds about 11,000 clones, roughly 88% seen once. The sequenced sample consisted of CD4+ T cells from PBMCs, cultured in vitro. All receptors derive from a human donor in good health. The CDR3 runs from the conserved cysteine through the conserved F or W. D genes are given only for firm matches. Expanded clones are given a class, and other clones once, few, many or no size at all.

clone size: NA
D gene: NA
J gene: TRBJ2-5
V gene: TRBV7-8
CDR3 DNA: TGTGCCAGCAGCTTAGCAAGATCCGGGACCCAGTACTTC
CDR3 protein: CASSLARSGTQYF

clone size: NA
D gene: NA
J gene: TRBJ2-2
V gene: TRBV7-7
CDR3 DNA: TGTGCTAGCAGCCCCAGGGTGGCCGGGGAGCTGTTTTTT
CDR3 protein: CASSPRVAGELFF

clone size: NA
D gene: NA
J gene: TRBJ2-3
V gene: TRBV4-2
CDR3 DNA: TGTGCCAGCAGTCTTCGGCCGGGGAAGGAAGATACGCAGTATTTT
CDR3 protein: CASSLRPGKEDTQYF

clone size: NA
D gene: TRBD1
J gene: TRBJ2-1
V gene: TRBV5-1
CDR3 DNA: TGCGCCAGCAGCTCCACAGGGGGACTCTATCATGAGCAGTTCTTC
CDR3 protein: CASSSTGGLYHEQFF

clone size: few
D gene: TRBD1
J gene: TRBJ1-2
V gene: TRBV2
CDR3 DNA: TGTGCCAGCAATGTAAGACAGGGCGATGGCTACACCTTC
CDR3 protein: CASNVRQGDGYTF

clone size: NA
D gene: NA
J gene: TRBJ2-7
V gene: TRBV4-2
CDR3 DNA: TGTGCCAGCAGCCAAGACTCCGCTTCGATTACCTACGAGCAGTACTTC
CDR3 protein: CASSQDSASITYEQYF

clone size: NA
D gene: NA
J gene: TRBJ2-3
V gene: TRBV27
CDR3 DNA: TGTGCCAGCAGTTCCACGGACGGCTACGGCAGGGTCGACGGGACAGATACGCAGTATTTT
CDR3 protein: CASSSTDGYGRVDGTDTQYF

clone size: NA
D gene: TRBD1
J gene: TRBJ2-5
V gene: TRBV9
CDR3 DNA: TGTGCCAGCAGCGCGACAGGGCGGGAGACCCAGTACTTC
CDR3 protein: CASSATGRETQYF

clone size: NA
D gene: TRBD2
J gene: TRBJ2-5
V gene: TRBV15
CDR3 DNA: TGTGCCACCAGCGGAGTAGCGGGGGGGGAGACCCAGTACTTC
CDR3 protein: CATSGVAGGETQYF

clone size: NA
D gene: NA
J gene: TRBJ1-1
V gene: TRBV29-1
CDR3 DNA: TGCAGCGTTGAAGTAGGGACGGACACTGAAGCTTTCTTT
CDR3 protein: CSVEVGTDTEAFF

clone size: NA
D gene: NA
J gene: TRBJ1-2
V gene: TRBV19
CDR3 DNA: TGTGCCAGTAGGACACAGGGTGGGGGCTACACCTTC
CDR3 protein: CASRTQGGGYTF

clone size: NA
D gene: TRBD1
J gene: TRBJ1-4
V gene: TRBV29-1
CDR3 DNA: TGCAGCGTAGCCACAGGGGTGGGCGAAAAACTGTTTTTT
CDR3 protein: CSVATGVGEKLFF

clone size: once
D gene: NA
J gene: TRBJ2-5
V gene: TRBV7-8
CDR3 DNA: TGTGCCAGCGGACCAGAGACCCAGTACTTC
CDR3 protein: CASGPETQYF

clone size: NA
D gene: NA
J gene: TRBJ2-2
V gene: TRBV6-1
CDR3 DNA: TGTGCCAGCAGTGATCTAACCGACGGGGAGCTGTTTTTT
CDR3 protein: CASSDLTDGELFF

clone size: NA
D gene: NA
J gene: TRBJ2-1
V gene: TRBV11-2
CDR3 DNA: TGTGCCAGCAGCTCTTCGCAGAGCTCCTACAATGAGCAGTTCTTC
CDR3 protein: CASSSSQSSYNEQFF

clone size: NA
D gene: TRBD2
J gene: TRBJ2-2
V gene: TRBV5-1
CDR3 DNA: TGCGCCAGCAGCCTCCTAGCGGGTTTCGCCGGGGAGCTGTTTTTT
CDR3 protein: CASSLLAGFAGELFF

clone size: NA
D gene: TRBD1
J gene: TRBJ2-3
V gene: TRBV9
CDR3 DNA: TGTGCCAGCAGCCCACACCGGGACAGGGGCACAGATACGCAGTATTTT
CDR3 protein: CASSPHRDRGTDTQYF

clone size: NA
D gene: TRBD1
J gene: TRBJ1-4
V gene: TRBV5-1
CDR3 DNA: TGCGCCAGCAGTCCCTTCACAGGGGGCCAGGGAGAAAAACTGTTTTTT
CDR3 protein: CASSPFTGGQGEKLFF

clone size: once
D gene: TRBD1
J gene: TRBJ2-7
V gene: TRBV19
CDR3 DNA: TGTGCCAGTAGTCCCCTGCCGGGACAGAGATCCTACGAGCAGTACTTC
CDR3 protein: CASSPLPGQRSYEQYF

clone size: NA
D gene: TRBD2
J gene: TRBJ2-1
V gene: TRBV7-2
CDR3 DNA: TGTGCCAGCAGCCCAGCCCTAACTAGCGGGGGGGACAATGAGCAGTTCTTC
CDR3 protein: CASSPALTSGGDNEQFF

clone size: NA
D gene: TRBD1
J gene: TRBJ1-2
V gene: TRBV9
CDR3 DNA: TGTGCCAGCAGCTCAGACGGGGGACAGGGGGCCCACTACACCTTC
CDR3 protein: CASSSDGGQGAHYTF

clone size: NA
D gene: NA
J gene: TRBJ2-7
V gene: TRBV3-1/TRBV3-2
CDR3 DNA: TGTGCCAGCAGCCAGGGCCGCTCGCAGTACTTC
CDR3 protein: CASSQGRSQYF

clone size: NA
D gene: TRBD2
J gene: TRBJ2-2
V gene: TRBV4-2
CDR3 DNA: TGTGCCAGCAGTTCGGGACTAGCGGGCGGATTTGGCGGGGAGCTGTTTTTT
CDR3 protein: CASSSGLAGGFGGELFF

clone size: NA
D gene: NA
J gene: TRBJ2-2
V gene: TRBV7-2
CDR3 DNA: TGTGCCAGCAGCCCCCGACAGGACGGGGAGCTGTTTTTT
CDR3 protein: CASSPRQDGELFF

clone size: few
D gene: NA
J gene: TRBJ2-7
V gene: TRBV11-2
CDR3 DNA: TGTGCCAGCAGCAGCACGGGACGGCCCAAAGGTGTCAACTACGAGCAGTACTTC
CDR3 protein: CASSSTGRPKGVNYEQYF

clone size: NA
D gene: NA
J gene: TRBJ1-1
V gene: TRBV27
CDR3 DNA: TGTGCCAGCAGACCCAACCTCAGAGGGGGGCACACTGAAGCTTTCTTT
CDR3 protein: CASRPNLRGGHTEAFF

clone size: NA
D gene: TRBD2
J gene: TRBJ2-4
V gene: TRBV3-1/TRBV3-2
CDR3 DNA: TGTGCCAGCAGCCAAGATTGGGACTACGACATTCAGTACTTC
CDR3 protein: CASSQDWDYDIQYF

clone size: NA
D gene: NA
J gene: TRBJ2-6
V gene: TRBV29-1
CDR3 DNA: TGCAGCGTTGAAGGGGGGACGTCTGGGGCCAACGTCCTGACTTTC
CDR3 protein: CSVEGGTSGANVLTF

clone size: NA
D gene: NA
J gene: TRBJ2-3
V gene: TRBV4-1
CDR3 DNA: TGCGCCAGCGGGATCGCGGGCACAGATACGCAGTATTTT
CDR3 protein: CASGIAGTDTQYF

clone size: NA
D gene: TRBD1
J gene: TRBJ2-5
V gene: TRBV4-3
CDR3 DNA: TGCGCCAGCAGGGAGGACAGGGGGCTAGAGACCCAGTACTTC
CDR3 protein: CASREDRGLETQYF

clone size: NA
D gene: NA
J gene: TRBJ1-4
V gene: TRBV28
CDR3 DNA: TGTGCCAGCAGTACCCCGGGGGATGAAAAACTGTTTTTT
CDR3 protein: CASSTPGDEKLFF

clone size: NA
D gene: NA
J gene: TRBJ2-7
V gene: TRBV6-5
CDR3 DNA: TGTGCCAGCAGCTTAAACGCCCAAGGGCGGAGCGAGCAGTACTTC
CDR3 protein: CASSLNAQGRSEQYF

clone size: few
D gene: TRBD1
J gene: TRBJ1-4
V gene: TRBV19
CDR3 DNA: TGTGCCAGTAGTATATCCGGGACAGGGGGCCGAAAACTGTTTTTT
CDR3 protein: CASSISGTGGRKLFF

clone size: NA
D gene: TRBD2
J gene: TRBJ2-4
V gene: TRBV2
CDR3 DNA: TGTGCCAGCAGACGAGACAGCGGGGAGGACATTCAGTACTTC
CDR3 protein: CASRRDSGEDIQYF

clone size: NA
D gene: TRBD1
J gene: TRBJ1-2
V gene: TRBV7-2
CDR3 DNA: TGTGCCAGCAGCTCGGGACAGGGTTATGGCTACACCTTC
CDR3 protein: CASSSGQGYGYTF

clone size: NA
D gene: NA
J gene: TRBJ2-7
V gene: TRBV5-1
CDR3 DNA: TGCGCCAGCAGCTTGGCCAGGGAGCCCTACGAGCAGTACTTC
CDR3 protein: CASSLAREPYEQYF

clone size: NA
D gene: TRBD1
J gene: TRBJ1-4
V gene: TRBV5-6
CDR3 DNA: TGTGCCAGCAGCCGTAGGACAGGGCTGACTAATGAAAAACTGTTTTTT
CDR3 protein: CASSRRTGLTNEKLFF

clone size: NA
D gene: NA
J gene: TRBJ1-2
V gene: TRBV6-5
CDR3 DNA: TGTGCCAGCAGTTACTCCCTGGCTAACTATGGCTACACCTTC
CDR3 protein: CASSYSLANYGYTF

clone size: NA
D gene: NA
J gene: TRBJ2-6
V gene: TRBV7-8
CDR3 DNA: TGTGCCAGCAGCCCCGTCCCGGGACATTCCTCTGGGGCCAACGTCCTGACTTTC
CDR3 protein: CASSPVPGHSSGANVLTF

clone size: NA
D gene: TRBD1
J gene: TRBJ1-4
V gene: TRBV5-4
CDR3 DNA: TGTGCCAGCAGTCCTGGACAGGCCATTGCAACTAATGAAAAACTGTTTTTT
CDR3 protein: CASSPGQAIATNEKLFF

clone size: NA
D gene: NA
J gene: TRBJ2-3
V gene: TRBV7-3
CDR3 DNA: TGTGCCAGCAGCGAGGGGGGGGGCACAGATACGCAGTATTTT
CDR3 protein: CASSEGGGTDTQYF

clone size: NA
D gene: NA
J gene: TRBJ1-1
V gene: TRBV2
CDR3 DNA: TGTGCCAGCAGCTTTGACATCTTCGCTTTCTTT
CDR3 protein: CASSFDIFAFF

clone size: NA
D gene: NA
J gene: TRBJ1-4
V gene: TRBV6-5
CDR3 DNA: TGTGCCAGCAGCTACTGGACGGGCGAAAAACTGTTTTTT
CDR3 protein: CASSYWTGEKLFF

clone size: NA
D gene: NA
J gene: TRBJ1-1
V gene: TRBV4-1
CDR3 DNA: TGCGCCAGCAGCCCAGGAGGAGGTGACAGGGAAGCTTTCTTT
CDR3 protein: CASSPGGGDREAFF

clone size: NA
D gene: NA
J gene: TRBJ2-7
V gene: TRBV21-1
CDR3 DNA: TGTGCCAGCAGCAAAGGGGGGGGCCCCTCCAACTACGAGCAGTACTTC
CDR3 protein: CASSKGGGPSNYEQYF

clone size: few
D gene: NA
J gene: TRBJ1-6
V gene: TRBV2
CDR3 DNA: TGTGCCAGCAGGCCTGAGGGGGATTCACCCCTCCACTTT
CDR3 protein: CASRPEGDSPLHF

clone size: NA
D gene: TRBD1
J gene: TRBJ1-2
V gene: TRBV5-1
CDR3 DNA: TGCGCCAGCAGCCTGAGTACCGGGACAGGGGGCGATGGCTACACCTTC
CDR3 protein: CASSLSTGTGGDGYTF

clone size: NA
D gene: TRBD2
J gene: TRBJ2-5
V gene: TRBV2
CDR3 DNA: TGTGCCAGCAGTCCCTTACTAGCGGGAGTTGAGACCCAGTACTTC
CDR3 protein: CASSPLLAGVETQYF

clone size: NA
D gene: NA
J gene: TRBJ1-1
V gene: TRBV5-1
CDR3 DNA: TGCGCCAGCAGCCCGGGGGGGGGACCCACTGAAGCTTTCTTT
CDR3 protein: CASSPGGGPTEAFF

clone size: NA
D gene: NA
J gene: TRBJ2-5
V gene: TRBV29-1
CDR3 DNA: TGCAGCGTTAGTGTAGTGGGCAACCAAGAGACCCAGTACTTC
CDR3 protein: CSVSVVGNQETQYF

clone size: NA
D gene: NA
J gene: TRBJ2-2
V gene: TRBV20-1
CDR3 DNA: TGCAGTGCCTTGCAAGGGGAAGAGCTGTTTTTT
CDR3 protein: CSALQGEELFF